This TCR beta chain was obtained from a study of T-cell reconstitution after alpha-beta-depleted transplantation in children. This clonotype rates as large. Its antigen is unknown. Whole-study findings and limits: The origin of high day-60 TCRbeta diversity in some patients lay in surviving recipient T cells and thymic progenitors.

Germline CDR1 ENHRY, CDR2 SYGVKD. The V segment lost 10 bases and the J segment 10 bases; nucleotides outside the gene matches: 10. The CDR3 consists of 13 residues. Using unique molecular identifiers, the investigators prepared the TCRbeta library. TCRdb ran MiXCR on the PCR reads and lists one entry per CDR3 protein. This sample has approximately 47,000 distinct CDR3 sequences, with approximately 52% found just once. The V and J genes are TRBV10-3 and TRBJ2-1, with 10 nucleotides matching TRBD2. The source material was peripheral blood, sampled before TCRalphabeta/CD19-depleted stem cell transplant. This receptor was taken from a boy under two years old with SCID, due to receive a stem cell transplant. The CDR3 protein is CATSGGESREQFF. The CDR3 nucleotides read TGTGCCACTAGCGGGGGCGAGTCTAGAGAGCAGTTCTTC.